These 5 T cell receptor beta chains were sequenced from one sample in a study of PD-1 blockade in classical Hodgkin lymphoma. The assay was immunoSEQ multiplex PCR, and TCRdb's table has in-frame clones only and misses some. There are approximately 30,000 clones in the sample; approximately 72% occur only once, and roughly 3.5% lies in the top ten. Time point given: cycle 4 day 1 (C4D1), after 5 to 7 weeks of nivolumab. Each of the patients experienced relapse following autologous stem cell transplantation, and their brentuximab vedotin exposure differed. The sequenced sample was peripheral blood mononuclear cells (PBMCs), obtained before the fourth cycle of nivolumab. The source is a human donor with classical Hodgkin lymphoma.

The V and J genes are TRBV5-4 and TRBJ1-1, with D unresolved. The CDR3 is made up of 13 amino acids. CDR1 SGHNT and CDR2 YYREEE come from the germline V gene (reference sequence). V was cut by 0 bases and J by 1 base, with 4 bases left in between. CDR3 DNA sequence: TGTGCCAGCAGCTTGGCGGAGAACACTGAAGCTTTCTTT. This encodes CASSLAENTEAFF.

This chain uses TRBV9 with TRBJ2-4; TRBD2 matches 13 bases. Trimming removed 0 bases from V and 8 bases from J; junction bases left unmatched: 2. The CDR3 consists of 15 residues. In germline, CDR1 is SGDLS, CDR2 YYNGEE. The CDR3 sequence: CASSVGLAGGYIQYF. The DNA for the CDR3 is TGTGCCAGCAGCGTAGGACTAGCGGGGGGTTACATTCAGTACTTC.

The rearrangement uses TRBV7-9 and TRBJ2-5, with 8 positions matching TRBD1. The CDR3 has 14 residues. Germline CDR1 reads SEHNR; CDR2 reads FQNEAQ (reference sequence). V trimming: 8 bases; J trimming: 0 bases; junction bases outside the gene matches: 5. The chain's CDR3 is CASGRQGYQETQYF. DNA for the CDR3: TGTGCCAGCGGTCGACAGGGGTACCAAGAGACCCAGTACTTC.

The chain combines TRBV5-6 with TRBJ2-1; weak D call: TRBD2 (6 bases). The ends were cut back, 0 bases at V and 1 base at J, with 8 bases in the middle. Germline V gives CDR1 SGHDT, CDR2 YYEEEE. The CDR3 length is 15 residues. CDR3 sequence: CASSLGGRSYNEQFF. The CDR3 bases are TGTGCCAGCAGCTTGGGGGGGAGGTCCTACAATGAGCAGTTCTTC.

The chain carries TRBV7-8 and TRBJ2-1; D not certain. Trimming left V 5 bases short and J 5 bases short, with 16 bases between. The length of the CDR3 is 15 residues. The germline V gene encodes CDR1 SGHVS and CDR2 FQNEAQ. The CDR3 region has the DNA TGTGCCAGCAGCCTCCCCGGTCCCGAGGACAATGAGCAGTTCTTC. This codes for CASSLPGPEDNEQFF.